Reported below is one T cell receptor (beta chain). This record comes from a study of molecular identifiers for immune sequencing clone quantification. TCRdb recomputed calls from the PCR reads with MiXCR, one row per CDR3 protein. The repertoire holds under 600,000 distinct CDR3 sequences, with 25% as singletons. Material: naive CD8+ T cells from blood, with Jurkat cell RNA spiked in. The subset denotes: FACS-sorted CD8+CD4-CCR7+CD45RA+ naive T cells. The TCR sequence derives from a human donor in good health. Some libraries in this study had Jurkat cell RNA spiked in.

For the CDR3, the DNA is TGTGCCAGCAGTCCGATACGACAGGGCCACGAGCAGTACTTC. The encoded protein is CASSPIRQGHEQYF. The chain couples TRBV12-3 or TRBV12-4 to TRBJ2-7, with 7 bases that match TRBD1. The J segment lost 5 bases and the V segment lost 5 bases, leaving 9 bases of the junction unmatched. The CDR3 has 14 residues.